A single sample gave rise to the 21 T cell receptor beta chains below, sequenced in a study of T cells in Graves' hyperthyroidism and ophthalmopathy. The investigators amplified TCR beta CDR3 regions from RNA transcripts. An initial round of RT-PCR targeting the TCR CDR3 relied on the HTBI primer set. TCRdb re-derived calls from the multiplex PCR reads in MiXCR, one entry per CDR3 protein. The top ten hold under 35% of the sample, which has approximately 600,000 distinct CDR3 sequences, 20% seen once. The sample was blood. The receptors shown here come from a man aged 25-40 years with Graves' ophthalmopathy.

The V gene is TRBV9, the J gene TRBJ1-2; D may be TRBD1 (6 bases). V was shortened by 0 bases and J by 6 bases, with 21 bases between the two germline ends. This CDR3 spans 17 amino acids. Germline V gene lookup returns CDR1 SGDLS and CDR2 YYNGEE. CDR3 DNA: TGTGCCAGCAGCGTAGGGGGGGGCGCCACGGATCTCAATGGCTACACCTTC. This sequence encodes CASSVGGGATDLNGYTF. The whole variable domain, filled in from reference TRBV9 and TRBJ1-2, reads DSGVTQTPKHLITATGQRVTLRCSPRSGDLSVYWYQQSLDQGLQFLIQYYNGEERAKGNILERFSAQQFPDLHSELNLSSLELGDSALYFCASSVGGGATDLNGYTFGSGTRLTVV.

This clonotype was picked up many times. The chain uses TRBV18 and TRBJ2-7, with D possibly being TRBD1 (6 bases). From germline, CDR1 is KGHSH and CDR2 LQKENI. CDR3 length: 14 amino acids. With 1 base removed from V and 2 bases from J, the gap between germline ends came to 9 bases. In DNA, the CDR3 is TGTGCCAGCTCACCACTACAGGGCCCCTACGAGCAGTACTTC. Translating it yields CASSPLQGPYEQYF.

Ten or more counts support this clonotype. The V gene is TRBV28, the J gene TRBJ1-6, with D uncertain. Trimming stripped 2 bases from V and 0 bases from J, with 11 bases between. This CDR3 region has 17 residues. Germline V gives CDR1 MDHEN, CDR2 SYDVKM. CDR3 residues: CASSLPTGSSYNSPLHF. DNA for the CDR3: TGTGCCAGCAGTTTACCGACGGGGAGCTCCTATAATTCACCCCTCCACTTT.

The V gene is TRBV13, the J gene TRBJ2-1; no definite D call. Between the trimmed V and J ends, which lost 4 bases and 9 bases, there was a span of 7 bases. Germline V gene sequence: CDR1 PRHDT, CDR2 FYEKMQ (reference sequence). This CDR3 spans 11 amino acids. CDR3 amino acids: CASSSRSEQFF. The CDR3 region has the DNA TGTGCCAGCAGCTCGAGGAGTGAGCAGTTCTTC. Full variable domain (missing parts from reference TRBV13 and TRBJ2-1): AAGVIQSPRHLIKEKRETATLKCYPIPRHDTVYWYQQGPGQDPQFLISFYEKMQSDKGSIPDRFSAQQFSDYHSELNMSSLELGDSALYFCASSSRSEQFFGPGTRLTVL.

This clonotype was seen many times. The chain couples TRBV7-9 to TRBJ2-1; 12 bases align to TRBD1. This CDR3 comprises 17 residues. J was trimmed by 8 bases and V by 4 bases; bases with no gene match: 12. CDR1 and CDR2 (germline): SEHNR, FQNEAQ (reference sequence). The CDR3 sequence is CASSSLPSGQGADEQFF. CDR3 DNA sequence: TGTGCCAGCAGCTCCTTACCATCGGGACAGGGGGCTGATGAGCAGTTCTTC.

This clonotype was seen just once. V gene TRBV7-2 combines with J gene TRBJ2-1; TRBD2 aligns across 13 bases. The CDR3 is made up of 16 amino acids. The V and J ends lost 5 bases and 5 bases, in that order; junction bases with no gene match: 6. Per the germline V gene, CDR1 is SGHTA and CDR2 is FQGNSA. DNA for the CDR3: TGTGCCAGCAGCCTAGTACTAGCGGGAGGGAACAATGAGCAGTTCTTC. This sequence encodes CASSLVLAGGNNEQFF. The full variable domain, its missing parts supplied by reference TRBV7-2 and TRBJ2-1, is GAGVSQSPSNKVTEKGKDVELRCDPISGHTALYWYRQSLGQGLEFLIYFQGNSAPDKSGLPSDRFSAERTGGSVSTLTIQRTQQEDSAVYLCASSLVLAGGNNEQFFGPGTRLTVL.

The J gene is TRBJ2-2, the V gene TRBV7-6, with D possibly being TRBD1 (5 bases). This CDR3 region has 15 residues. Germline V CDR1 and CDR2: SGHVS, FNYEAQ. The V and J ends lost 6 bases and 1 base respectively, with 12 bases between them. The CDR3 loop reads CASSSAGQNTGELFF. The CDR3 coding sequence is TGTGCCAGCAGTAGTGCCGGACAGAACACCGGGGAGCTGTTTTTT.

The rearrangement links TRBV5-1 to TRBJ2-5, with D possibly TRBD2 on 5 matching bases. Germline V lookup: CDR1 SGHRS, CDR2 YFSETQ. The ends were cut back, 9 bases at V and 9 bases at J, with 9 bases in the middle. The CDR3 consists of 9 residues. The CDR3 sequence: CAKPAAQYF. The CDR3 nucleotides are TGCGCCAAACCAGCGGCCCAGTACTTC. Together with reference TRBV5-1 and TRBJ2-5, the CDR3 gives the full variable domain: KAGVTQTPRYLIKTRGQQVTLSCSPISGHRSVSWYQQTPGQGLQFLFEYFSETQRNKGNFPGRFSGRQFSNSRSEMNVSTLELGDSALYLCAKPAAQYFGPGTRLLVL.

This clonotype has at least ten counts. The chain recombines TRBV11-2 with TRBJ2-3; D call uncertain. CDR1 is SGHAT, CDR2 FQNNGV, per germline. V dropped 1 base and J dropped 1 base, with 9 bases sitting between them. This CDR3 has 15 residues. DNA for the CDR3: TGTGCCAGCAGCTTAGCCCTCTCTGGCACAGATACGCAGTATTTT. It translates to CASSLALSGTDTQYF.

The rearrangement uses TRBV4-3 and TRBJ2-7; TRBD2 might be the D (6 bases). V gave up 0 bases and J gave up 5 bases, with 29 bases separating them. The CDR3 is made up of 20 amino acids. Germline V gene sequence: CDR1 LGHNA, CDR2 YSLEER. CDR3 sequence (DNA): TGCGCCAGCAGCCAAGAAGCCTCTAGCCACGGGAGACTAGGGATACACGAGCAGTACTTC. Translating gives CASSQEASSHGRLGIHEQYF.

V is TRBV5-5 and J is TRBJ2-1; 8 bases map to TRBD2. The CDR3 contains 16 residues. The germline V gene encodes CDR1 SGHKS and CDR2 YYEKEE (reference sequence). Losses at the gene ends were 4 bases for V and 7 bases for J; bases not matched to a gene: 13. The CDR3 nucleotides read TGTGCCAGCAGCCAAGATAGGCTACGGGAGGGGAATGAGCAGTTCTTC. This codes for CASSQDRLREGNEQFF.

The genes are TRBV24-1 and TRBJ2-3; 10 positions match TRBD2. The CDR3 covers 14 residues. Germline trimming cut 9 bases from V and 3 bases from J; bases unmatched to any gene: 5. CDR1 and CDR2 (germline): KGHDR, SFDVKD. For the CDR3, the DNA is TGTGCCACCGCCGGGACTAGCGATACAGATACGCAGTATTTT. It codes for CATAGTSDTDTQYF.

This clonotype was detected many times. This sequence joins TRBV20-1 and TRBJ2-5; TRBD2 matches 15 bases. Germline V gene sequence: CDR1 DFQATT, CDR2 SNEGSKA (reference sequence). J lost 5 bases, V lost 6 bases, and 10 bases had no gene match. The CDR3 is made up of 16 amino acids. CDR3 DNA: TGCAGTGCCGCACTCGGACTAGCGGGAGGGCTTGAGACCCAGTACTTC. It is translated as CSAALGLAGGLETQYF.

The chain is built from TRBV5-4 and TRBJ2-7, with D maybe TRBD2 (5 bases). Trimming removed 0 bases from V and 2 bases from J, with 12 bases in between. This CDR3 comprises 15 residues. The germline gives CDR1 SGHNT, CDR2 YYREEE (reference sequence). The DNA of the CDR3 is TGTGCCAGCAGCTTGGCCCGGACTGACACCTACGAGCAGTACTTC. Its translation: CASSLARTDTYEQYF.

This clonotype was seen a handful of times. This chain joins TRBV4-1 and TRBJ1-4; no clear D. V lost 0 bases to trimming and J lost 5 bases, with 10 bases between them. Germline assignment: CDR1 MGHRA and CDR2 YSYEKL. The CDR3 runs 15 residues. The CDR3 nucleotides are TGCGCCAGCAGCCAAGAGTGGCAGATAAATGAAAAACTGTTTTTT. Its translation: CASSQEWQINEKLFF.

In its sample, this clonotype was seen a few times. This rearrangement joins TRBV20-1 to TRBJ2-7; D possibly corresponds to TRBD1 (6 bases). With 6 bases removed from V and 0 bases from J, the gap between germline ends came to 9 bases. There are 12 residues in the CDR3. The V gene's germline CDR1 is DFQATT and CDR2 SNEGSKA (reference sequence). The CDR3 protein is CSAGQSSYEQYF. CDR3 bases: TGCAGTGCAGGACAGTCCTCCTACGAGCAGTACTTC.

The V call is TRBV20-1, the J call TRBJ1-5; D is unclear. Per germline, CDR1 DFQATT and CDR2 SNEGSKA (reference sequence). CDR3 length: 15 residues. Trimming took 0 bases from V and 1 from J, leaving 10 bases between them. CDR3 in amino acids: CSARDHAQSNQPQHF. Written as DNA, the CDR3 is TGCAGTGCTAGAGATCACGCACAGAGCAATCAGCCCCAGCATTTT.

In its sample, this clonotype was seen many times. The V call is TRBV5-1, the J call TRBJ2-1; D might be TRBD1 (6 bases). The CDR3 sequence is 14 residues long. V lost 0 bases to trimming and J lost 2 bases, with 6 bases between them. In germline, CDR1 is SGHRS, CDR2 YFSETQ. CDR3 amino acids: CASSLDRAYNEQFF. Here the CDR3 DNA reads TGCGCCAGCAGCTTGGACAGGGCCTACAATGAGCAGTTCTTC. The full variable domain, its missing parts supplied by reference TRBV5-1 and TRBJ2-1, is KAGVTQTPRYLIKTRGQQVTLSCSPISGHRSVSWYQQTPGQGLQFLFEYFSETQRNKGNFPGRFSGRQFSNSRSEMNVSTLELGDSALYLCASSLDRAYNEQFFGPGTRLTVL.

There are many counts of this clonotype. This chain connects TRBV28 to TRBJ2-7, with 10 nucleotides matching TRBD1. Germline CDR1 and CDR2: MDHEN and SYDVKM. The CDR3 spans 14 residues. The V and J ends lost 2 bases and 6 bases, in that order; junction bases with no gene match: 4. The DNA of the CDR3 is TGTGCCAGCAGTTTAACCGGGACAGGGGTCGAGCAGTACTTC. Translating gives CASSLTGTGVEQYF.

About this clonotype: One end of the junction does not line up with germline, which may come from a read error. The V call is TRBV11-2, the J call TRBJ2-1; 13 bases line up with TRBD2. The CDR3 sequence is 14 residues long. Germline CDR1 and CDR2: SGHAT and FQNNGV. In nucleotides, the CDR3 is TGTGCCAGCAGCTCCGAACTAGCGGGAGGGCCCAGGCTCTTC. The encoded protein is CASSSELAGGPRLF.

There are a few counts of this clonotype. The rearrangement links TRBV4-1 to TRBJ2-7; TRBD2 agrees at 9 bases. CDR3 length: 15 residues. The germline V gene encodes CDR1 MGHRA and CDR2 YSYEKL. With V trimmed by 1 base and J by 2 bases, 3 bases remained unmatched. The CDR3 coding sequence is TGCGCCAGCAGCCAAGCTAGCGGGATTACCTACGAGCAGTACTTC. It encodes CASSQASGITYEQYF.